Listed below are T cell receptor beta chains from one sample, sequenced in a study of cytomegalovirus exposure and HLA in healthy donors. Here immunoSEQ multiplex PCR was the method, and the copy in TCRdb shows in-frame clones only, minus some. The sample records around 190,000 clones, 70% to 80% being singletons. Sequencing was carried out using PBMCs. The origin of the receptors is a man in his 60s in good health and CMV-seronegative. CDR3s include the opening cysteine and the closing phenylalanine or tryptophan. D genes are given only for firm matches. Clone size is stated in some rows and not others, as once, few, many or a class when expanded.

j_gene | v_gene | abundance | len | d_gene | CDR3aa | CDR3nt
TRBJ2-1 | TRBV7-7 | NA | 15 | NA | CASSLVPGKVNEQFF | TGTGCTAGCAGCTTAGTTCCAGGGAAAGTCAATGAGCAGTTCTTC
TRBJ1-5 | TRBV30 | NA | 14 | TRBD1 | CAWSAGQSNQPQHF | TGTGCCTGGAGCGCGGGACAGAGCAATCAGCCCCAGCATTTT
TRBJ2-7 | TRBV5-1 | NA | 12 | NA | CASSQSDYEQYF | TGCGCCAGCAGCCAATCAGACTACGAGCAGTACTTC
TRBJ1-4 | TRBV25-1 | NA | 14 | TRBD1 | CASSDAGGDEKLFF | TGTGCCAGCAGTGATGCAGGGGGTGATGAAAAACTGTTTTTT
TRBJ2-3 | TRBV7-9 | NA | 15 | TRBD2 | CASSPLAGGTDTQYF | TGTGCCAGCAGCCCACTAGCGGGAGGCACAGATACGCAGTATTTT
TRBJ2-7 | TRBV4-1 | NA | 16 | TRBD1 | CASSQGLDRYSYEQYF | TGCGCCAGCAGCCAGGGCCTGGACAGGTACTCCTACGAGCAGTACTTC
TRBJ2-7 | TRBV19 | NA | 14 | TRBD1 | CASSTSGGPYEQYF | TGTGCCAGTAGTACGTCAGGGGGCCCCTACGAGCAGTACTTC
TRBJ2-1 | TRBV4-1 | NA | 17 | TRBD2 | CASSQDPGLGPPREQFF | TGCGCCAGCAGCCAAGACCCGGGACTAGGCCCACCCAGGGAGCAGTTCTTC
TRBJ2-4 | TRBV5-4 | NA | 16 | TRBD2 | CASSSLRLAGGNIQYF | TGTGCCAGCAGCTCCCTAAGACTAGCGGGGGGGAACATTCAGTACTTC
TRBJ1-1 | TRBV28 | NA | 13 | NA | CATTRIGGGEAFF | TGTGCCACCACACGGATCGGGGGGGGTGAAGCTTTCTTT
TRBJ1-1 | TRBV27 | NA | 15 | NA | CASSLFGSSGTEAFF | TGTGCCAGCAGTTTATTCGGCAGTTCGGGCACTGAAGCTTTCTTT
TRBJ2-1 | TRBV9 | NA | 16 | NA | CASSQGQLPLYNEQFF | TGTGCCAGCAGCCAGGGGCAGCTCCCCTTGTACAATGAGCAGTTCTTC
TRBJ1-3 | TRBV15 | NA | 15 | NA | CATSALSGAGNTIYF | TGTGCCACCAGCGCCCTCTCAGGGGCTGGAAACACCATATATTTT
TRBJ2-5 | TRBV5-4 | NA | 14 | NA | CASSSQTGGETQYF | TGTGCCAGCAGCTCCCAGACAGGAGGTGAGACCCAGTACTTC
TRBJ1-5 | TRBV4-1 | few | 14 | TRBD1 | CASSQWDSNQPQHF | TGCGCCAGCAGCCAGTGGGACAGTAATCAGCCCCAGCATTTT
TRBJ2-1 | TRBV7-2 | NA | 13 | TRBD2 | CASRTTSHNEQFF | TGTGCCAGCAGAACGACTAGCCACAATGAGCAGTTCTTC